One and the same sample provided the 27 T cell receptor beta chains below, sequenced in a study of blood T cell repertoires in COVID-19. Produced via immunoSEQ multiplex PCR; TCRdb's table is partial and in-frame only. The sample has some 350,000 clones; around 89% are singletons. Sample: peripheral blood. Source of these receptors: a man between 18 and 35 years old with active or convalescent COVID-19.

V and J are TRBV9 and TRBJ1-6; TRBD1 is a possible D gene (5 bases). The CDR3 totals 15 residues. Germline loops: CDR1 SGDLS, CDR2 YYNGEE. Deletions cut 5 bases from V and 9 bases from J, with 18 bases between. CDR3 protein: CASSAGPPGGSPLHF. In DNA form, the CDR3 reads TGTGCCAGCAGTGCAGGACCTCCGGGGGGTTCACCCCTCCACTTT.

This clone was seen a handful of times. The chain combines TRBV29-1 with TRBJ1-1; TRBD1 matches at 8 bases. The germline V gene has CDR1 SQVTM and CDR2 ANQGSEA. The junction had 7 bases not matched to a gene; V was cut back by 5 bases and J by 5 bases. The CDR3 is made up of 13 amino acids. This chain's CDR3 is CSVTQGAPTEAFF. CDR3 nucleotides: TGCAGCGTTACCCAGGGGGCTCCGACTGAAGCTTTCTTT.

The genes are TRBV7-9 and TRBJ2-1, with 13 positions matching TRBD2. V gave up 6 bases and J gave up 0 bases; unmatched junction bases: 5. This CDR3 spans 17 amino acids. CDR1 is SEHNR and CDR2 is FQNEAQ in the germline V gene (reference sequence). The CDR3 DNA follows: TGTGCCAGCAGTTCGACTAGCGGGGGGTCCTCCTACAATGAGCAGTTCTTC. Translated, it gives CASSSTSGGSSYNEQFF.

The J gene is TRBJ2-5, the V gene TRBV6-5, with D maybe TRBD2 (6 bases). Looked up from germline, CDR1 is MNHEY and CDR2 is SVGAGI. With 6 bases removed from V and 9 bases from J, the gap between germline ends came to 17 bases. The CDR3 contains 13 residues. The CDR3 DNA is TGTGCCAGCAGCCAAACCTCGTCGGGGGCCCAGTACTTC. It is translated as CASSQTSSGAQYF.

In this sample, this clone turned up a few times. The chain uses TRBV7-9 and TRBJ2-1, with TRBD1 matching 8 bases. The CDR3 has 15 amino acids. The ends lost 2 bases at V and 7 bases at J; junction bases unmatched: 7. Looked up from germline, CDR1 is SEHNR and CDR2 is FQNEAQ (reference sequence). CDR3 in amino acids: CASSLTGQVSNEQFF. The CDR3 DNA is TGTGCCAGCAGCTTAACGGGACAGGTATCGAATGAGCAGTTCTTC.

V usage is TRBV28 and J usage is TRBJ1-5, with D unclear. This CDR3 is 14 amino acids long. CDR1 MDHEN and CDR2 SYDVKM come from the germline V gene. V was pared by 3 bases and J by 4 bases, with 10 bases between. CDR3 in amino acids: CASSLGRPNQPQHF. CDR3 bases: TGTGCCAGCAGTTTGGGCCGGCCTAATCAGCCCCAGCATTTT.

The chain recombines TRBV12-3 or TRBV12-4 with TRBJ1-5; the match to TRBD1 covers 7 bases. This CDR3 region has 13 residues. With V trimmed by 6 bases and J by 5 bases, 4 bases remained unmatched. As DNA, the CDR3 is TGTGCCAGCAGGGGACAGTACGATCAGCCCCAGCATTTT. This sequence encodes CASRGQYDQPQHF.

This clone has a handful of counts. V and J are TRBV5-1 and TRBJ1-5, with D uncertain. The CDR3 is 13 amino acids. The V and J ends lost 5 bases and 3 bases respectively, with 9 bases between them. Germline CDR1 SGHRS, CDR2 YFSETQ. CDR3 loop: CASSLEDNQPQHF. DNA for the CDR3: TGCGCCAGCAGTCTGGAGGACAATCAGCCCCAGCATTTT.

The V and J genes are TRBV24-1 and TRBJ2-1, with 10 bases fitting TRBD1. V was clipped by 4 bases and J by 6 bases; unmatched bases: 8. This CDR3 contains 16 residues. CDR1 KGHDR and CDR2 SFDVKD come from the germline V gene. Written as DNA, the CDR3 is TGTGCCACCAGTGACCGGACAGGGGGGGGTAGCAATGAGCAGTTCTTC. This gives the protein CATSDRTGGGSNEQFF.

This clone was detected once. The chain uses TRBV30 and TRBJ2-7, with 7 bases aligning to TRBD1. V shed 5 bases, J shed 5 bases, and the junction held 12 bases outside the gene matches. The V gene's germline CDR1 is GTSNPN and CDR2 SVGIG (reference sequence). The CDR3 runs 14 residues. CDR3 in DNA: TGTGCCTGGGAAACGGGACAGATCCCCCACGAGCAGTACTTC. Its protein is CAWETGQIPHEQYF.

The rearrangement links TRBV7-2 to TRBJ2-7, with TRBD1 matching 7 bases. The germline V gene encodes CDR1 SGHTA and CDR2 FQGNSA. The CDR3 runs 15 residues. V lost 6 bases, J lost 3 bases, and 11 bases stayed unmatched. The DNA of the CDR3 is TGTGCCAGCAGTTGGGACGGGACAGCTTTCTACGAGCAGTACTTC. Its translation is CASSWDGTAFYEQYF.

This clone was detected only once. V is TRBV9 and J is TRBJ2-3, with 11 bases fitting TRBD1. The CDR3 loop spans 15 amino acids. Germline CDR1 reads SGDLS; CDR2 reads YYNGEE. Unmatched junction bases numbered 9, after V lost 7 bases and J lost 5 bases. CDR3 region: CASSLGQGDKDTQYF. CDR3 coding DNA: TGTGCCAGCTCCCTGGGACAGGGGGATAAAGATACGCAGTATTTT. Full variable domain (missing parts from reference TRBV9 and TRBJ2-3): DSGVTQTPKHLITATGQRVTLRCSPRSGDLSVYWYQQSLDQGLQFLIQYYNGEERAKGNILERFSAQQFPDLHSELNLSSLELGDSALYFCASSLGQGDKDTQYFGPGTRLTVL.

In regard to this clone: One junction end disagrees with the germline gene, perhaps due to a read error. The rearrangement uses TRBV7-2 and TRBJ2-6; the match to TRBD1 covers 8 bases. This CDR3 is built from 18 residues. Germline values: CDR1 SGHTA, CDR2 FQGNSA. The CDR3 loop reads CASSLFVRGQGGANVLTF. The CDR3 bases are TGTGCCAGCAGCTTATTTGTCAGGGGGCAAGGTGGGGCCAACGTGCTGACTTTC.

This clone was observed a handful of times. The chain is built from TRBV3-1 (or the pseudogene TRBV3-2) and TRBJ1-3, with 9 bases that match TRBD1. From germline, CDR1 is LGHDT and CDR2 YNNKEL (reference sequence). The CDR3 length is 16 residues. V lost 1 base, J lost 0 bases, and 1 base stayed unmatched. This chain's CDR3 is CASSQVGQGSGNTIYF. DNA for the CDR3: TGTGCCAGCAGCCAAGTGGGACAGGGCTCTGGAAACACCATATATTTT.

The chain links TRBV24-1 to TRBJ2-2; D call uncertain. V gave up 0 bases and J gave up 7 bases, with 8 bases separating them. The length of the CDR3 is 14 residues. CDR1 is KGHDR, CDR2 SFDVKD, per germline. CDR3 in amino acids: CATSDLPADGELFF. The CDR3 DNA is TGTGCCACCAGTGATTTGCCCGCGGACGGGGAGCTGTTTTTT.

This clone came up many times. The rearrangement uses TRBV2 and TRBJ2-7, with D possibly matching TRBD2 (6 bases). There are 14 residues in the CDR3. V lost 4 bases and J 5 bases, leaving 15 bases between the germline ends. Germline assignment: CDR1 SNHLY and CDR2 FYNNEI. In DNA form, the CDR3 reads TGTGCCAGCAGTGGCGGTGGAGGGGTCAACGAGCAGTACTTC. It translates to CASSGGGGVNEQYF.

V is TRBV19 and J is TRBJ2-2; D is unresolved. The CDR3 runs to 9 residues. From germline, CDR1 is LNHDA and CDR2 SQIVND (reference sequence). The ends were cut back, 8 bases at V and 11 bases at J, with 6 bases in the middle. The CDR3, as DNA: TGTGCCAGTCGAGGAGAGCTGTTTTTT. Translated: CASRGELFF.

The chain links TRBV9 to TRBJ2-7; a weak D match, TRBD2 (6 bases). The V gene's germline CDR1 is SGDLS and CDR2 YYNGEE. V dropped 3 bases and J dropped 5 bases, with 15 bases sitting between them. There are 14 residues in the CDR3. The CDR3 region is CASSEREADHEQYF. The DNA of the CDR3 is TGTGCCAGCAGCGAGAGGGAGGCGGACCACGAGCAGTACTTC.

The rearrangement uses TRBV6-2 or TRBV6-3 and TRBJ1-5; no definite D call. V lost 2 bases, J lost 2 bases, and 4 bases lay in between. The CDR3 totals 13 residues. The V gene's germline CDR1 is MNHEY and CDR2 SVGEGT. This CDR3 reads CASSYPGNQPQHF. The CDR3 DNA reads TGTGCCAGCAGTTACCCGGGCAATCAGCCCCAGCATTTT.

The J gene is TRBJ2-4, the V gene TRBV2; 7 nucleotides line up with TRBD2. There are 15 residues in the CDR3. J lost 7 bases, V lost 6 bases, and 12 bases had no gene match. CDR1 and CDR2 (germline): SNHLY, FYNNEI. CDR3 coding DNA: TGTGCCAGCAGCCTTTTTGAGGGAGGGCCGAACATTCAGTACTTC. It translates to CASSLFEGGPNIQYF.

The gene calls are TRBV25-1 and TRBJ1-6; tentative D call: TRBD1 (5 bases). The CDR3 extends over 16 amino acids. Germline-derived CDR1 and CDR2 are MGHDK and SYGVNS. Trimming removed 2 bases from V and 5 bases from J, with 13 bases in between. CDR3 residues: CASSEIGGDDNSPLHF. The CDR3 DNA is TGTGCCAGCAGTGAAATTGGGGGGGATGATAATTCACCCCTCCACTTT.

This chain joins TRBV7-2 and TRBJ1-2; TRBD1 agrees at 7 bases. J gave up 4 bases and V 5 bases, and 13 bases lay outside the gene matches. The CDR3 is 16 residues long. Germline V gene data show CDR1 as SGHTA and CDR2 as FQGNSA. CDR3 nucleotide sequence: TGTGCCAGCAGCCCAGGGGGTTTGGGGATTTTCTATGGCTACACCTTC. It specifies CASSPGGLGIFYGYTF.

This rearrangement joins TRBV7-3 to TRBJ2-1, with a possible D match to TRBD2 (5 bases). Germline lookup yields CDR1 SGHTA and CDR2 FQGTGA. V lost 4 bases and J 7 bases, leaving 14 bases between the germline ends. This CDR3 spans 14 amino acids. CDR3 residues: CASSSPPSQNEQFF. CDR3 DNA sequence: TGTGCCAGCAGCTCCCCGCCTAGCCAGAATGAGCAGTTCTTC.

The gene calls are TRBV27 and TRBJ1-6; the match to TRBD1 covers 7 bases. Germline assignment: CDR1 MNHEY and CDR2 SMNVEV (reference sequence). The CDR3 consists of 13 residues. The junction had 5 bases not matched to a gene; V was cut back by 5 bases and J by 10 bases. Here the CDR3 reads CASSGRGESPLHF. The CDR3 coding sequence is TGTGCCAGCAGTGGCAGGGGGGAGTCACCCCTCCACTTT.

The J gene is TRBJ2-3, the V gene TRBV4-3, with a possible D match to TRBD2 (7 bases). V was trimmed by 0 bases and J by 0 bases, leaving 16 bases between them. Per germline, CDR1 LGHNA and CDR2 YSLEER. CDR3 length: 18 residues. CDR3 amino acids: CASSQEGGAIRSTDTQYF. CDR3 nucleotide sequence: TGCGCCAGCAGCCAAGAAGGGGGGGCCATCCGAAGCACAGATACGCAGTATTTT.

The chain employs TRBV6-5 and TRBJ1-1; 10 nucleotides align to TRBD1. The trim removed 2 bases at V and 3 bases at J, leaving 3 bases unmatched. Germline V gene lookup returns CDR1 MNHEY and CDR2 SVGAGI. This CDR3 is 15 amino acids long. The CDR3 reads CASSYDRGLDTEAFF. The CDR3, as DNA: TGTGCCAGCAGTTACGACAGGGGGCTCGACACTGAAGCTTTCTTT.

The chain couples TRBV19 to TRBJ1-1; D is ambiguous. This CDR3 comprises 13 residues. CDR1 is LNHDA and CDR2 is SQIVND in the germline V gene (reference sequence). Trimming cost V 10 bases and J 0 bases, with 12 bases left between them. CDR3 bases: TGTGCCACAACCCTCGGTTTGAACACTGAAGCTTTCTTT. This translates into CATTLGLNTEAFF.